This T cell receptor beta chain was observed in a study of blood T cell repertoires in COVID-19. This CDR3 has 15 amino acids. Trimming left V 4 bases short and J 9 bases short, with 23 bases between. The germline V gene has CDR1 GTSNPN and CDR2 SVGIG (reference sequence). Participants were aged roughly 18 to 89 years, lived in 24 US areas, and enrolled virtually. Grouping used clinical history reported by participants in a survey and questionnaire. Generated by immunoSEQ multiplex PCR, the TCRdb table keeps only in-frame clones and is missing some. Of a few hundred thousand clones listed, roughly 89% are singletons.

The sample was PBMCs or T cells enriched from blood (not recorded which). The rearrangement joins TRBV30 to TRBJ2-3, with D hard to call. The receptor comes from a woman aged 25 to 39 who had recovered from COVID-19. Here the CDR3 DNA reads TGTGCCTGGACGGCACCAACCTCCGGAGTCGGGACGCAGTATTTT. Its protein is CAWTAPTSGVGTQYF.